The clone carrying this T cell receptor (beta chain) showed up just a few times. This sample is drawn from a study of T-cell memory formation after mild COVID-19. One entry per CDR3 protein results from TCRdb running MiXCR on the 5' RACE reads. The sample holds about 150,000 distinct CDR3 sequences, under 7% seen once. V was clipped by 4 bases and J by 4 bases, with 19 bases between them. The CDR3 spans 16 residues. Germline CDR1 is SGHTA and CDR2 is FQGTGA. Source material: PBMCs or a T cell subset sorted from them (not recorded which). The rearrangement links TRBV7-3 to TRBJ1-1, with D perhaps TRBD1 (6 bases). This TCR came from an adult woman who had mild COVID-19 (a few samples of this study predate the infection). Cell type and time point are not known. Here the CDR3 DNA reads TGTGCCAGCAGCTCCGACGGGGGGGCATTGGGCACTGAAGCTTTCTTT. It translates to CASSSDGGALGTEAFF.